The 30 T cell receptor beta chains given below trace back to one sample, sequenced in a study of T cell responses to AZD1222 COVID-19 vaccine. The assay was immunoSEQ multiplex PCR, and TCRdb's table has in-frame clones only and misses some. The sample holds 30,000 to 50,000 clones, about 88% seen once. The sequencing here drew on peripheral blood, taken 28 days after the second dose of the MenACWY control vaccine. All receptors derive from an adult who received the MenACWY meningococcal vaccine as a control.

This clone came up a few times. The rearrangement uses TRBV7-9 and TRBJ2-1; 7 positions match TRBD2. The CDR3 has 15 amino acids. The junction had 4 bases not matched to a gene; V was cut back by 5 bases and J by 0 bases. The germline V gene encodes CDR1 SEHNR and CDR2 FQNEAQ (reference sequence). The CDR3 reads CASSPGGSSYNEQFF. The CDR3 DNA reads as TGTGCCAGCAGCCCGGGGGGAAGCTCCTACAATGAGCAGTTCTTC.

The chain couples TRBV19 to TRBJ1-1, with a possible D match to TRBD1 (6 bases). Trimming stripped 3 bases from V and 1 base from J, with 15 bases between. Germline values: CDR1 LNHDA, CDR2 SQIVND (reference sequence). CDR3 size: 16 residues. The CDR3 reads CASSIPRGLGNTEAFF. In DNA, the CDR3 is TGTGCCAGTAGTATCCCCAGGGGCCTGGGGAACACTGAAGCTTTCTTT. The variable domain in full, completed from reference TRBV19 and TRBJ1-1, reads DGGITQSPKYLFRKEGQNVTLSCEQNLNHDAMYWYRQDPGQGLRLIYYSQIVNDFQKGDIAEGYSVSREKKESFPLTVTSAQKNPTAFYLCASSIPRGLGNTEAFFGQGTRLTVV.

The chain uses TRBV5-6 and TRBJ2-1; 7 bases match TRBD1. This CDR3 is built from 15 residues. Unmatched junction bases numbered 3, after V lost 1 base and J lost 2 bases. The V gene's germline CDR1 is SGHDT and CDR2 YYEEEE. The CDR3 sequence: CASSLTGVTYNEQFF. The CDR3 DNA follows: TGTGCCAGCAGCTTGACAGGGGTCACCTACAATGAGCAGTTCTTC. Filled out from reference TRBV5-6 and TRBJ2-1, the complete variable domain reads DAGVTQSPTHLIKTRGQQVTLRCSPKSGHDTVSWYQQALGQGPQFIFQYYEEEERQRGNFPDRFSGHQFPNYSSELNVNALLLGDSALYLCASSLTGVTYNEQFFGPGTRLTVL.

The chain has TRBV5-1 and TRBJ2-7; 8 nucleotides align to TRBD1. Germline V CDR1 and CDR2: SGHRS, YFSETQ. The CDR3 loop spans 13 amino acids. V was clipped by 4 bases and J by 3 bases; unmatched bases: 3. The CDR3 nucleotides are TGCGCCAGCAGCCCCGACAGGGGCTACGAGCAGTACTTC. It specifies CASSPDRGYEQYF.

The genes are TRBV28 and TRBJ1-5, with D tentatively TRBD1 (6 bases). V gave up 8 bases and J gave up 9 bases, with 20 bases separating them. This CDR3 contains 14 residues. The germline gives CDR1 MDHEN, CDR2 SYDVKM. As DNA, the CDR3 is TGTGCCAGCGTAAATGCGGGGGCCCGACGGCCCCAGCATTTT. It encodes CASVNAGARRPQHF. Filled out from reference TRBV28 and TRBJ1-5, the complete variable domain reads DVKVTQSSRYLVKRTGEKVFLECVQDMDHENMFWYRQDPGLGLRLIYFSYDVKMKEKGDIPEGYSVSREKKERFSLILESASTNQTSMYLCASVNAGARRPQHFGDGTRLSIL.

The chain recombines TRBV5-1 with TRBJ2-7, with 8 positions matching TRBD1. Germline trimming cut 6 bases from V and 7 bases from J; bases unmatched to any gene: 9. Germline CDR1 SGHRS, CDR2 YFSETQ. This CDR3 contains 13 residues. CDR3 region: CASTWTGTGEQYF. CDR3 DNA sequence: TGCGCCAGCACATGGACAGGGACGGGAGAGCAGTACTTC.

V usage is TRBV5-8 and J usage is TRBJ1-2; 9 bases are a match to TRBD1. V lost 5 bases, J lost 4 bases, and 6 bases stayed unmatched. CDR1 is SGHTS and CDR2 is YDEGEE in the germline V gene. The CDR3 spans 14 residues. The CDR3 loop is CASRRTGAGYGYTF. As DNA, the CDR3 is TGTGCCAGCAGGAGGACAGGGGCCGGCTATGGCTACACCTTC.

V and J are TRBV7-2 and TRBJ1-5, with TRBD1 identical over 7 bases. The CDR3 is 13 residues long. Per germline, CDR1 SGHTA and CDR2 FQGNSA. The junction had 4 bases not matched to a gene; V was cut back by 5 bases and J by 6 bases. This CDR3 reads CASSHEGAQPQHF. DNA for the CDR3: TGTGCCAGCAGCCACGAGGGGGCTCAGCCCCAGCATTTT.

This chain links TRBV9 with TRBJ2-3, with TRBD1 matching 10 bases. V lost 4 bases to trimming and J lost 1 base; unmatched junction nucleotides: 3. The CDR3 consists of 15 residues. Germline V gene data show CDR1 as SGDLS and CDR2 as YYNGEE. CDR3 DNA: TGTGCCAGCAGCTTCGGGACAGGGGGCACAGATACGCAGTATTTT. Its translation is CASSFGTGGTDTQYF. Full variable domain (remainder filled in from reference TRBV9 and TRBJ2-3): DSGVTQTPKHLITATGQRVTLRCSPRSGDLSVYWYQQSLDQGLQFLIQYYNGEERAKGNILERFSAQQFPDLHSELNLSSLELGDSALYFCASSFGTGGTDTQYFGPGTRLTVL.

This clone turned up a few times. This chain links TRBV15 with TRBJ2-7; possible D gene TRBD2, 6 bases. This CDR3 contains 15 residues. V was clipped by 1 base and J by 1 base, with 11 bases between them. In germline, CDR1 is LNHNV, CDR2 YYDKDF (reference sequence). The CDR3 region has the DNA TGTGCCACCAGCAGAGTTAGCGGTGGGTCCTACGAGCAGTACTTC. It yields the protein CATSRVSGGSYEQYF. Looking up the rest from reference TRBV15 and TRBJ2-7 gives the full variable domain: DAMVIQNPRYQVTQFGKPVTLSCSQTLNHNVMYWYQQKSSQAPKLLFHYYDKDFNNEADTPDNFQSRRPNTSFCFLDIRSPGLGDTAMYLCATSRVSGGSYEQYFGPGTRLTVT.

The table lists this clone with a few counts. The CDR3 nucleotides read TGCGCCAGCAGCACCGACCGGGACAGGGGGCCGTCCGGGGAGCTGTTTTTT. Its protein product is CASSTDRDRGPSGELFF. The chain combines TRBV5-1 with TRBJ2-2, with TRBD1 matching 12 bases. In germline, CDR1 is SGHRS, CDR2 YFSETQ. The CDR3 contains 17 residues. The V and J ends lost 4 bases and 6 bases, in that order; junction bases with no gene match: 10.

In DNA form, the CDR3 reads TGCGCCAGCAGCCAATCCGACGGCTACGAGCAGTACTTC. As protein: CASSQSDGYEQYF. This chain uses TRBV4-1 with TRBJ2-7; no reliable D call. The V end lost 2 bases, the J end lost 3 bases, and 8 bases lay between the germline ends. The CDR3 has 13 amino acids. Germline V lookup: CDR1 MGHRA, CDR2 YSYEKL.

This clone was seen a few times. The chain is built from TRBV5-1 and TRBJ2-7; 10 bases align to TRBD2. The CDR3 runs 14 residues. V trimming: 3 bases; J trimming: 2 bases; junction bases outside the gene matches: 2. Germline CDR1 and CDR2: SGHRS and YFSETQ. The CDR3 reads CASSYGTSAYEQYF. CDR3 in DNA: TGCGCCAGCAGCTACGGGACTAGCGCCTACGAGCAGTACTTC.

The V and J genes are TRBV29-1 and TRBJ2-1; D gene unclear. The germline V gene encodes CDR1 SQVTM and CDR2 ANQGSEA. The CDR3 contains 13 residues. The ends were cut back, 4 bases at V and 0 bases at J, with 7 bases in the middle. CDR3 bases: TGCAGCGTTGTTGATAACTCCTACAATGAGCAGTTCTTC. The encoded protein is CSVVDNSYNEQFF.

This clone was seen a few times. The V call is TRBV28, the J call TRBJ2-3; D is uncertain. V lost 3 bases and J 0 bases, leaving 10 bases between the germline ends. The CDR3 totals 15 residues. Per germline, CDR1 MDHEN and CDR2 SYDVKM. The CDR3 reads CASSLADASTDTQYF. CDR3 bases: TGTGCCAGCAGTTTGGCGGATGCTAGCACAGATACGCAGTATTTT.

This chain links TRBV3-1 (or the pseudogene TRBV3-2) with TRBJ2-5; TRBD1 agrees at 7 bases. V lost 1 base to trimming and J lost 5 bases; unmatched junction nucleotides: 10. This CDR3 contains 16 residues. CDR1 and CDR2 (germline): LGHDT, YNNKEL (reference sequence). The chain's CDR3 is CASSQVVEGAHETQYF. The CDR3 DNA reads as TGTGCCAGCAGCCAAGTTGTTGAGGGGGCGCATGAGACCCAGTACTTC.

The V call is TRBV19, the J call TRBJ2-1, with 8 bases matching TRBD1. The CDR3 extends over 15 amino acids. Germline values: CDR1 LNHDA, CDR2 SQIVND (reference sequence). V was pared by 6 bases and J by 4 bases, with 8 bases of the junction left unmatched. The CDR3 here is CASRSGQGLYNEQFF. Written as DNA, the CDR3 is TGTGCCAGTAGATCCGGACAGGGTCTGTACAATGAGCAGTTCTTC.

This chain joins TRBV18 and TRBJ2-5; unclear D gene. The CDR3 covers 13 residues. Per the germline V gene, CDR1 is KGHSH and CDR2 is LQKENI. The V gene lost 3 bases and the J gene lost 5 bases, with 10 bases spanning the gap. The CDR3: CASSPKGPETQYF. The CDR3 region has the DNA TGTGCCAGCTCACCTAAGGGTCCCGAGACCCAGTACTTC.

The chain links TRBV5-5 to TRBJ2-3; no definite D call. This CDR3 spans 17 amino acids. Germline-derived CDR1 and CDR2 are SGHKS and YYEKEE (reference sequence). Trimming removed 4 bases from V and 1 base from J, with 19 bases in between. In DNA, the CDR3 is TGTGCCAGCAGCCCACCAGGAACTCTCCTTCGCACAGATACGCAGTATTTT. Amino acids: CASSPPGTLLRTDTQYF.

The CDR3 nucleotides are TGTGCCAGCAGCCCCGCCGAGGATGGGACTGAAGCTTTCTTT. Translation gives CASSPAEDGTEAFF. V gene TRBV5-4 combines with J gene TRBJ1-1; D unclear. Trimming pared 4 bases from V and 5 bases from J, leaving 15 bases between. The CDR3 extends over 14 amino acids. Germline V gives CDR1 SGHNT, CDR2 YYREEE (reference sequence).

The DNA for the CDR3 is TGTGCCATCAGTGATCCCGGACTAGCGGATACCTACGAGCAGTACTTC. The encoded protein is CAISDPGLADTYEQYF. V gene TRBV10-3 combines with J gene TRBJ2-7; 10 bases are shared with TRBD2. Germline lookup yields CDR1 ENHRY and CDR2 SYGVKD. V shed 3 bases, J shed 2 bases, and the junction held 7 bases outside the gene matches. The CDR3 consists of 16 residues.

The CDR3 spells CASSSLYEQYF. The DNA of the CDR3 is TGTGCCAGCAGTTCACTATACGAGCAGTACTTC. The chain employs TRBV7-6 and TRBJ2-7; unclear D gene. Trimming shortened V by 6 bases and J by 4 bases, and 7 bases separated the two germline ends. CDR3 size: 11 residues. The germline V gene encodes CDR1 SGHVS and CDR2 FNYEAQ.

V usage is TRBV19 and J usage is TRBJ2-5; D is perhaps TRBD1 (5 bases). Germline CDR1 LNHDA, CDR2 SQIVND (reference sequence). V shed 3 bases and J shed 4 bases, with 15 bases lying between them. This CDR3 is 15 amino acids long. The CDR3 sequence is CASSILQGLGETQYF. The CDR3, as DNA: TGTGCCAGTAGTATTCTCCAGGGATTAGGAGAGACCCAGTACTTC.

This clone showed up just once. This sequence joins TRBV7-9 and TRBJ1-2; 9 bases are shared with TRBD1. V dropped 3 bases and J dropped 2; count of bases not matched to a gene: 7. The CDR3 length is 16 residues. Germline V gene sequence: CDR1 SEHNR, CDR2 FQNEAQ (reference sequence). CDR3 sequence reads: CASSLKTGTGNYGYTF. CDR3 in DNA: TGTGCCAGCAGCTTGAAAACCGGGACAGGGAACTATGGCTACACCTTC.

The V and J genes are TRBV6-1 and TRBJ2-2; 11 bases agree with TRBD2. The CDR3 is 19 residues long. Losses at the gene ends were 4 bases for V and 4 bases for J; bases not matched to a gene: 14. CDR1 and CDR2 from the germline V gene are MNHNS and SASEGT. The CDR3 nucleotides are TGTGCCAGCAGTGTAAGGGCTAGCGGGAGGATTATGGGCACCGGGGAGCTGTTTTTT. Translation: CASSVRASGRIMGTGELFF.

This chain uses TRBV6-5 with TRBJ1-6; 9 bases are shared with TRBD1. V shed 6 bases, J shed 9 bases, and the junction held 9 bases outside the gene matches. Germline CDR1 reads MNHEY; CDR2 reads SVGAGI. The CDR3 covers 15 residues. The CDR3 nucleotides read TGTGCCAGCAGACCGACAGGGGGGTTTAGTTCACCCCTCCACTTT. Its protein product is CASRPTGGFSSPLHF.

This clone was counted a few times. The CDR3 bases are TGCGCCAGCAGCTCGCAAATGGGAGAGCCCCAGCATTTT. It translates to CASSSQMGEPQHF. The V gene is TRBV5-1, the J gene TRBJ1-5; D is uncertain. CDR1 and CDR2 from the germline V gene are SGHRS and YFSETQ. This CDR3 contains 13 residues. The V gene lost 3 bases and the J gene lost 8 bases, with 12 bases spanning the gap.

CDR3 amino acids: CASSEALMSEQFF. Here the CDR3 DNA reads TGTGCCAGCAGTGAGGCCCTTATGAGTGAGCAGTTCTTC. The V gene is TRBV2, the J gene TRBJ2-1; D is undetermined. The V gene lost 3 bases and the J gene lost 9 bases, with 12 bases spanning the gap. CDR1 is SNHLY and CDR2 is FYNNEI in the germline V gene. This CDR3 region has 13 residues.

This rearrangement joins TRBV2 to TRBJ2-1; 13 positions match TRBD2. Germline CDR1 reads SNHLY; CDR2 reads FYNNEI. The CDR3 covers 16 residues. V lost 6 bases to trimming and J lost 6 bases; unmatched junction nucleotides: 8. CDR3 nucleotides: TGTGCCAGCAGCCCGCGGGGACTAGCGGGACCCAATGAGCAGTTCTTC. Translated, it gives CASSPRGLAGPNEQFF.

The count of this clone is one. The chain joins TRBV4-1 to TRBJ1-2; TRBD1 matches at 8 bases. CDR1 is MGHRA and CDR2 is YSYEKL in the germline V gene. Losses at the gene ends were 1 base for V and 5 bases for J; bases not matched to a gene: 12. The CDR3 spans 17 residues. CDR3 residues: CASSQVGTGTTTYGYTF. In DNA form, the CDR3 reads TGCGCCAGCAGCCAAGTCGGGACAGGTACGACCACTTATGGCTACACCTTC.